This entry concerns a single T cell receptor beta chain. The source of the sample is a study of blood T cell repertoires in COVID-19. Authors' processing steps: Amplified reference gene primers provided the basis for estimating nucleated cell counts. Using immunoSEQ multiplex PCR, the repertoire was profiled, and TCRdb retains in-frame clones only, with some absent. V, J and clone size reflect that table, while D and trimming were determined from the DNA. This sample has about 220,000 clones, with more than 75% found just once. CDR3 length: 17 amino acids. Germline CDR1 reads LNHNV; CDR2 reads YYDKDF (reference sequence). V lost 5 bases and J lost 3; bases outside the gene matches: 15.

Sequencing input: peripheral blood. V and J are TRBV15 and TRBJ2-7; 8 positions agree with TRBD2. The clonotype was recovered from a woman aged 80 or older with COVID-19, enrolled during active disease. CDR3 sequence: CATSRMTGGTKNYEQYF. The DNA for the CDR3 is TGTGCCACCAGCCGGATGACGGGGGGGACGAAGAACTACGAGCAGTACTTC.